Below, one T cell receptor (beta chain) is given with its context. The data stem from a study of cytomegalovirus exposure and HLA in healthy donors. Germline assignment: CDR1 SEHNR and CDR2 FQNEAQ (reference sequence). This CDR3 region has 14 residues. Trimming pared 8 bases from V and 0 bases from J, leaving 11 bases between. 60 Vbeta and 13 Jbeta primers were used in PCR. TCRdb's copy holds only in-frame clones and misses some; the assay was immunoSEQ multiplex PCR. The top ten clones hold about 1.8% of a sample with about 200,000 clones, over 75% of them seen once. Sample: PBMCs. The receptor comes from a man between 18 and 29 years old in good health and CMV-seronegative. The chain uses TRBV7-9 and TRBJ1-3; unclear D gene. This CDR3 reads CASSRSASGNTIYF. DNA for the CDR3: TGTGCCAGCTCCAGAAGCGCCTCTGGAAACACCATATATTTT.